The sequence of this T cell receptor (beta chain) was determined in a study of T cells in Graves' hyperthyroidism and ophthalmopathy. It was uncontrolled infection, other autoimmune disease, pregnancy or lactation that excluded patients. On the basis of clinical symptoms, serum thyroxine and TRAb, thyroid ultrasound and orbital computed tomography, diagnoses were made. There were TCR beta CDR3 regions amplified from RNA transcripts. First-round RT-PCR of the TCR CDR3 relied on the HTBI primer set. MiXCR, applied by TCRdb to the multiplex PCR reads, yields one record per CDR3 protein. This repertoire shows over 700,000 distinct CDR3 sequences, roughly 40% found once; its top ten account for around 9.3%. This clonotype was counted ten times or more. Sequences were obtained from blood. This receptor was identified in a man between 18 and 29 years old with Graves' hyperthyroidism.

The CDR3 sequence is CASSAISGFGETQYF. The CDR3 bases are TGTGCCAGCAGCGCTATCTCAGGGTTTGGGGAGACCCAGTACTTC. The rearrangement links TRBV7-9 to TRBJ2-5, with TRBD1 as a possible D gene (5 bases). V was shortened by 5 bases and J by 5 bases, with 18 bases between the two germline ends. The CDR3 extends over 15 amino acids. The germline V gene encodes CDR1 SEHNR and CDR2 FQNEAQ (reference sequence).